The 13 T cell receptor beta chains reported below all come from one sample, sequenced in a study of T cells in Graves' hyperthyroidism and ophthalmopathy. Regions amplified from RNA transcripts were the TCR beta CDR3 regions. Primed by the HTBI set, a first-round RT-PCR was run on the TCR CDR3. A single record per CDR3 protein comes from TCRdb applying MiXCR to the multiplex PCR reads. The sample includes approximately 870,000 distinct CDR3 sequences, about two fifths seen only once; the top ten take 8.9%. Sequencing was done on a sample of blood. The receptors were gathered from a man between 18 and 35 years old with Graves' hyperthyroidism.

There are many counts of this clonotype. This chain links TRBV9 with TRBJ1-5; D is possibly TRBD1 (5 bases). V was pared by 0 bases and J by 4 bases, with 11 bases between. Per germline, CDR1 SGDLS and CDR2 YYNGEE. This CDR3 has 15 residues. Written as DNA, the CDR3 is TGTGCCAGCAGCGTAGGGCAGGGACCGAATCAGCCCCAGCATTTT. Amino acids: CASSVGQGPNQPQHF.

This chain connects TRBV5-8 to TRBJ2-7; a weak D match, TRBD2 (6 bases). V lost 9 bases to trimming and J lost 9 bases, with 10 bases between them. The V gene's germline CDR1 is SGHTS and CDR2 YDEGEE. The CDR3 length is 9 residues. The CDR3 protein is CATGTPQYF. DNA of the CDR3: TGTGCCACGGGGACTCCGCAGTACTTC.

The chain has TRBV2 and TRBJ1-2, with D unclear. The CDR3 is 11 residues long. Trimming pared 6 bases from V and 6 bases from J, leaving 8 bases between. The germline V gene has CDR1 SNHLY and CDR2 FYNNEI. The CDR3 DNA reads TGTGCCAGCAGGGGTTTACATGGCTACACCTTC. Translated: CASRGLHGYTF.

This chain uses TRBV7-6 with TRBJ2-5; TRBD1 is a possible D gene (6 bases). The CDR3 is made up of 15 amino acids. V lost 5 bases, J lost 9 bases, and 22 bases lay in between. Germline V gene data show CDR1 as SGHVS and CDR2 as FNYEAQ. The CDR3 here is CASSPETGFNQPQYF. The CDR3 region has the DNA TGTGCCAGCAGCCCCGAGACAGGCTTCAATCAGCCCCAGTACTTC.

The V gene is TRBV9, the J gene TRBJ2-6; perhaps TRBD2 as D (5 bases). The V gene lost 1 base and the J gene lost 2 bases, with 13 bases spanning the gap. This CDR3 has 17 residues. Germline CDR1 is SGDLS and CDR2 is YYNGEE. CDR3 nucleotides: TGTGCCAGCAGCGTATCCTTCTCTAGCCCTGGGGCCAACGTCCTGACTTTC. The encoded protein is CASSVSFSSPGANVLTF.

This clonotype was observed a single time. The chain employs TRBV29-1 and TRBJ2-7; 8 bases line up with TRBD2. CDR1 SQVTM and CDR2 ANQGSEA come from the germline V gene. With 8 bases clipped from V and 0 bases from J, the junction kept 6 bases outside the gene matches. This CDR3 spans 13 amino acids. The CDR3, as DNA: TGCAGCTTCTCGCGGGGGGACTCCTACGAGCAGTACTTC. This sequence encodes CSFSRGDSYEQYF.

The chain links TRBV7-3 to TRBJ2-5; 7 bases line up with TRBD1. CDR3 length: 14 residues. V shed 5 bases, J shed 4 bases, and the junction held 7 bases outside the gene matches. CDR1 and CDR2 from the germline V gene are SGHTA and FQGTGA. As DNA, the CDR3 is TGTGCCAGCAGCGTCATAGGGGGCGTAGAGACCCAGTACTTC. It yields the protein CASSVIGGVETQYF.

This clonotype was seen repeatedly, ten times or more. The rearrangement joins TRBV2 to TRBJ1-1, with 7 bases lining up with TRBD1. Looked up from germline, CDR1 is SNHLY and CDR2 is FYNNEI. The CDR3 has 14 amino acids. The J segment lost 0 bases and the V segment lost 8 bases, leaving 6 bases of the junction unmatched. For the CDR3, the DNA is TGTGCCAGCGCCGGGACAGTAATGAACACTGAAGCTTTCTTT. Its protein product is CASAGTVMNTEAFF.

This clonotype was detected only a few times. This chain connects TRBV11-3 to TRBJ2-5; 13 bases fit TRBD2. The CDR3 sequence is 16 residues long. With 6 bases clipped from V and 2 bases from J, the junction kept 6 bases outside the gene matches. Germline CDR1 reads SGHNT; CDR2 reads YENEEA. In DNA form, the CDR3 reads TGTGCCAGCAGATCCGGACTAGCGGGGGAGCAAGAGACCCAGTACTTC. Translated, it gives CASRSGLAGEQETQYF.

CDR3 region: CASRGTKGGGELFF. The CDR3 DNA reads as TGTGCCAGCAGGGGGACGAAGGGTGGCGGGGAGCTGTTTTTT. This chain joins TRBV12-3 or TRBV12-4 and TRBJ2-2; D is tentatively TRBD1 or TRBD2 (5 bases each). The V gene lost 6 bases and the J gene lost 7 bases, with 15 bases spanning the gap. The CDR3 extends over 14 amino acids.

The CDR3 here is CSASPGGTQETQYF. CDR3 sequence (DNA): TGCAGTGCTAGCCCGGGGGGGACCCAAGAGACCCAGTACTTC. V usage is TRBV20-1 and J usage is TRBJ2-5; 8 bases line up with TRBD2. Germline CDR1 and CDR2: DFQATT and SNEGSKA (reference sequence). The CDR3 has 14 amino acids. The V segment lost 3 bases and the J segment 1 base; nucleotides outside the gene matches: 4.

V and J are TRBV7-2 and TRBJ2-7, with D perhaps TRBD2 (5 bases). This CDR3 comprises 13 residues. V was clipped by 4 bases and J by 6 bases, with 13 bases between them. Germline V gene sequence: CDR1 SGHTA, CDR2 FQGNSA. The CDR3 is CASSWLEGTEQYF. The CDR3, as DNA: TGTGCCAGCAGCTGGCTAGAGGGAACCGAGCAGTACTTC. Variable domain in full (rest from reference TRBV7-2 and TRBJ2-7): GAGVSQSPSNKVTEKGKDVELRCDPISGHTALYWYRQSLGQGLEFLIYFQGNSAPDKSGLPSDRFSAERTGGSVSTLTIQRTQQEDSAVYLCASSWLEGTEQYFGPGTRLTVT.

Ten or more counts support this clonotype. The chain combines TRBV29-1 with TRBJ2-5, with TRBD1 identical over 8 bases. This CDR3 region has 13 residues. From germline, CDR1 is SQVTM and CDR2 ANQGSEA. Germline trimming cut 6 bases from V and 4 bases from J; bases unmatched to any gene: 7. The DNA for the CDR3 is TGCAGCGTAACCCGGGACAGGCGAGAGACCCAGTACTTC. Translation: CSVTRDRRETQYF. The whole variable domain, remainder taken from reference TRBV29-1 and TRBJ2-5, is SAVISQKPSRDICQRGTSLTIQCQVDSQVTMMFWYRQQPGQSLTLIATANQGSEATYESGFVIDKFPISRPNLTFSTLTVSNMSPEDSSIYLCSVTRDRRETQYFGPGTRLLVL.